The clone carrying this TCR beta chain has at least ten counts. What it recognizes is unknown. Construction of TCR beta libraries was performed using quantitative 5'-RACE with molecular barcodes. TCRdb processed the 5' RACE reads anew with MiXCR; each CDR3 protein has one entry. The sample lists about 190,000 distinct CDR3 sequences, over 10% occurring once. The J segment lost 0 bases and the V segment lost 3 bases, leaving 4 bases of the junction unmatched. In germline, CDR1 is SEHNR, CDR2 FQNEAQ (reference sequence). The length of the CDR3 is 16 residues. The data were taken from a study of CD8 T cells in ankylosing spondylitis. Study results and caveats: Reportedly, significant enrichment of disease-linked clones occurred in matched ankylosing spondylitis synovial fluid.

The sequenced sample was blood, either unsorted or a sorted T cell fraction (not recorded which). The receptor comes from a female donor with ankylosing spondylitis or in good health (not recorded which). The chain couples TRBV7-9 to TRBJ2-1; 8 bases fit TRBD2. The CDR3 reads CASSFGSGSSYNEQFF. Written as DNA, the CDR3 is TGTGCCAGCAGCTTTGGAAGCGGGAGCTCCTACAATGAGCAGTTCTTC.